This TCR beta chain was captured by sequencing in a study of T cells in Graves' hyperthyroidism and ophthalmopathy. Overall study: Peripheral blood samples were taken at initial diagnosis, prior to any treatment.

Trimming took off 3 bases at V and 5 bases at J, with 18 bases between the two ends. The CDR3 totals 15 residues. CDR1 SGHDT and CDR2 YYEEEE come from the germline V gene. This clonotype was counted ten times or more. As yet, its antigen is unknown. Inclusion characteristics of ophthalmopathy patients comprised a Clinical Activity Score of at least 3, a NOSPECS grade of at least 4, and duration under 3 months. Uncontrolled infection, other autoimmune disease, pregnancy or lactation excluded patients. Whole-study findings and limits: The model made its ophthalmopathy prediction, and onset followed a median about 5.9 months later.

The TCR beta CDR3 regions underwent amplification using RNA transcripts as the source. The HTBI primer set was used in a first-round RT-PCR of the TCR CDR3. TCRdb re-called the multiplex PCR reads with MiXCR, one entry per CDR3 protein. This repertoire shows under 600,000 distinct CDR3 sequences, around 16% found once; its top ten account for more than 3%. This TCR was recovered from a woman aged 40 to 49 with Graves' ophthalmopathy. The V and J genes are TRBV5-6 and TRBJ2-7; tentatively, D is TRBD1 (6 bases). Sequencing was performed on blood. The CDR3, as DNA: TGTGCCAGCAGCTACCCGACAGGCTCCCTGAACGAGCAGTACTTC. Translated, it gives CASSYPTGSLNEQYF.